This T cell receptor beta chain was identified during a study of Ad26.COV2.S vaccination and SARS-CoV-2 variants. Study results and limitations: While placebo recipients had lower spike-specific TCR breadth, vaccine recipients had more.

Some clones are missing from TCRdb's copy, which holds only in-frame ones; the method was immunoSEQ multiplex PCR. This sample carries 410,000 or so clones, 80% to 95% of them seen once, and the ten largest clones take more than 9%. On this clone: As yet, its antigen is unknown.

Documented treatment: 15 to 20 received Ad26.COV2.S at low or high dose, single or two shots; 5 received placebo; per-sample allocation not given. Collection of the samples took place on day 63 after the first injection of vaccine or placebo. This clonotype was sampled from a person between 18 and 60 years old who received the Ad26.COV2.S COVID-19 vaccine or a placebo. This sample comprised peripheral blood, obtained in a trial of Ad26.COV2.S vaccine versus placebo.

The CDR3 DNA is TGTGCCAGCAGCCAAGTGGCAGGACTAGCTGAAAAACTGTTTTTT. Translation: CASSQVAGLAEKLFF. V is TRBV3-1 (or the pseudogene TRBV3-2) and J is TRBJ1-4; D is unresolved. From germline, CDR1 is LGHDT and CDR2 YNNKEL (reference sequence). The CDR3 runs to 15 residues. Trimming took 1 base from V and 7 from J, leaving 13 bases between them.